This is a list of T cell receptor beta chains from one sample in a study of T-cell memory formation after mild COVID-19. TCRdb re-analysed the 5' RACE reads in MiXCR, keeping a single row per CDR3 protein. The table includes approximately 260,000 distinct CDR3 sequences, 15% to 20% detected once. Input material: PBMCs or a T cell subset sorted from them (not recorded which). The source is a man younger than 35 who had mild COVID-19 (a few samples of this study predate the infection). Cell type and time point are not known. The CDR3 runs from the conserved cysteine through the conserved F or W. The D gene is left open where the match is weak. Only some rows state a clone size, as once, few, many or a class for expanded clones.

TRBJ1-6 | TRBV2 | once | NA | CAGGGGPNSPLHF | TGTGCCGGCGGGGGGGGGCCGAATTCACCCCTCCACTTT
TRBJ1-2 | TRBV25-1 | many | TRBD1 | CASSEMFRQGKVYTF | TGTGCCAGCAGTGAAATGTTTCGACAGGGAAAGGTCTACACCTTC
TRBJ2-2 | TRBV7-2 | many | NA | CASSSDLAGELFF | TGTGCCAGCAGCTCGGACCTGGCCGGGGAGCTGTTTTTT
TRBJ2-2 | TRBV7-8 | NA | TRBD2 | CASSSGTNFNTGELFF | TGTGCCAGCAGCTCCGGGACTAACTTCAACACCGGGGAGCTGTTTTTT
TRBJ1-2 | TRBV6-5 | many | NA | CASSYSTGIYGYTF | TGTGCCAGCAGTTATTCCACAGGGATTTATGGCTACACCTTC
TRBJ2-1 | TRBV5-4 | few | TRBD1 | CASSAQDRGLSAYNEQFF | TGTGCCAGCAGCGCCCAGGACAGGGGCCTCTCTGCCTACAATGAGCAGTTCTTC
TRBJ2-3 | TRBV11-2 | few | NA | CASTKAGTDTQYF | TGTGCCAGCACCAAGGCGGGAACAGATACGCAGTATTTT
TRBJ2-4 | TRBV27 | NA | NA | CASRQRAKNIQYF | TGTGCCAGCAGACAGAGGGCCAAAAACATTCAGTACTTC
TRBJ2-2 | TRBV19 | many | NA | CASASPNTGELFF | TGTGCCAGTGCTAGCCCCAACACCGGGGAGCTGTTTTTT
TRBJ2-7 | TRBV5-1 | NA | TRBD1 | CASSMVPGGQGFHEQYF | TGCGCCAGCAGCATGGTTCCGGGGGGACAGGGATTCCACGAGCAGTACTTC
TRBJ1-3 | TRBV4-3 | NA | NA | CASSQQVAGNTIYF | TGCGCCAGCAGCCAACAGGTTGCGGGAAACACCATATATTTT
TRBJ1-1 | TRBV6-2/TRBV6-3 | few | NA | CASSTSSGTEAFF | TGTGCCAGCTCTACTTCGAGTGGCACTGAAGCTTTCTTT
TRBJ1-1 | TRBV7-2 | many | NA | CASSLGAHGTEAFF | TGTGCCAGCAGCTTAGGGGCGCATGGCACTGAAGCTTTCTTT
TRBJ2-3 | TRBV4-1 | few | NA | CASSQVWRQVGTDTQYF | TGCGCCAGCAGCCAAGTATGGAGACAGGTGGGGACAGATACGCAGTATTTT
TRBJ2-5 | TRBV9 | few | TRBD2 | CASSVRSSGGETQYF | TGTGCCAGCAGCGTAAGGTCTAGCGGTGGGGAGACCCAGTACTTC
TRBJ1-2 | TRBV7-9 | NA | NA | CASSLGQGPPRGYTF | TGTGCCAGCAGCTTAGGCCAGGGGCCTCCTCGTGGCTACACCTTC
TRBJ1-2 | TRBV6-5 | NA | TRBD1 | CASGRTGPGVRGYTF | TGTGCCAGCGGCCGGACAGGCCCGGGGGTTCGGGGCTACACCTTC
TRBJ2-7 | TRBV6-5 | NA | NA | CASSYYRGDEQYF | TGTGCCAGCAGTTACTATAGGGGGGACGAGCAGTACTTC
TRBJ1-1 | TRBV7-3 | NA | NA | CASSLIGRAEAFF | TGTGCCAGCAGCTTAATCGGCCGGGCTGAAGCTTTCTTT
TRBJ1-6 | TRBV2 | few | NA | CASSATGSSPLHF | TGTGCCAGCAGTGCTACGGGAAGCTCACCCCTCCACTTT
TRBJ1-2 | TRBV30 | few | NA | CAWSLGGSFGRGYTF | TGTGCCTGGAGCCTGGGGGGGTCGTTTGGTCGGGGCTACACCTTC
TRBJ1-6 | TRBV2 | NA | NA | CASSEGYSPLHF | TGTGCCAGCAGTGAAGGGTATTCACCCCTCCACTTT
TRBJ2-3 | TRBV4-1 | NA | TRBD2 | CASSQGIASGGPKRTDTQYF | TGCGCCAGCAGCCAAGGGATTGCTAGCGGGGGCCCAAAGAGGACAGATACGCAGTATTTT
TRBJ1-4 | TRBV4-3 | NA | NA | CASSPAGGRREKLFF | TGCGCCAGCAGCCCGGCCGGGGGGCGACGGGAAAAACTGTTTTTT
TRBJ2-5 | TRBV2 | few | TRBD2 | CASTEQAGGVETQYF | TGTGCCAGCACTGAACAGGCGGGGGGAGTCGAGACCCAGTACTTC
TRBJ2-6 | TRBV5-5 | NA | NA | CASSVQQGIISGANVLTF | TGTGCCAGCAGCGTCCAACAGGGTATCATCTCTGGGGCCAACGTCCTGACTTTC
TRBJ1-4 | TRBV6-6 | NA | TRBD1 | CASSWNRGNEKLFF | TGTGCCAGCAGTTGGAACAGGGGTAATGAAAAACTGTTTTTT
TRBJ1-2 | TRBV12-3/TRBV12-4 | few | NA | CASSFPGDSYGYTF | TGTGCCAGCAGTTTCCCGGGAGACTCCTATGGCTACACCTTC
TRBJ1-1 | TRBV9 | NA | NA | CASSKGVRDGNTEAFF | TGTGCCAGCAGCAAAGGGGTTAGGGACGGGAACACTGAAGCTTTCTTT
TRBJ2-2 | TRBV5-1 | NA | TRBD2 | CASSWGLDTGELFF | TGCGCCAGCAGCTGGGGACTAGACACCGGGGAGCTGTTTTTT
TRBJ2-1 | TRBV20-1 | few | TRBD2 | CSVRLAGGSDEQFF | TGCAGCGTCAGACTAGCGGGGGGGTCGGATGAGCAGTTCTTC
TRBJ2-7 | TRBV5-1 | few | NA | CASSFLQQGSYEQYF | TGCGCCAGCAGCTTTCTACAACAGGGAAGCTACGAGCAGTACTTC
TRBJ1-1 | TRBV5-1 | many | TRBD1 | CASSFRTGGTEAFF | TGCGCCAGCAGCTTCAGGACAGGAGGCACTGAAGCTTTCTTT
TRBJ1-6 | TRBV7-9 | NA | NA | CASSPHLGFGNSPLHF | TGTGCCAGCAGTCCTCATCTTGGGTTTGGTAATTCACCCCTCCACTTT
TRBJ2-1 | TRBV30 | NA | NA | CAWSRLHGGEQFF | TGTGCCTGGAGTCGGCTTCATGGGGGTGAGCAGTTCTTC
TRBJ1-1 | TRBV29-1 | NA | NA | CSVEPGAEAFF | TGCAGCGTTGAGCCCGGAGCTGAAGCTTTCTTT
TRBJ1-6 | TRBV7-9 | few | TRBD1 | CASSQTGGRYNSPLHF | TGTGCCAGCAGCCAGACAGGGGGCAGGTATAATTCACCCCTCCACTTT
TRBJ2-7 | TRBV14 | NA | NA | CASARGEWDEQYF | TGTGCCAGCGCCAGGGGCGAATGGGACGAGCAGTACTTC
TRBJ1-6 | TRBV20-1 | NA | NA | CSARDRAGTSSYNSPLHF | TGCAGTGCTAGAGATCGGGCAGGGACTAGCTCCTATAATTCACCCCTCCACTTT
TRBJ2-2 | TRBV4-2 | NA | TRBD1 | CASSQAGTGVPGELFF | TGTGCCAGCAGCCAAGCCGGGACAGGGGTTCCCGGGGAGCTGTTTTTT
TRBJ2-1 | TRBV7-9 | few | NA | CASSWGPNEQFF | TGTGCCAGCAGCTGGGGCCCCAATGAGCAGTTCTTC
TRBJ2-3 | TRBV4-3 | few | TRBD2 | CASSQDSSGVSTDTQYF | TGCGCCAGCAGCCAAGATTCCAGCGGGGTTAGCACAGATACGCAGTATTTT
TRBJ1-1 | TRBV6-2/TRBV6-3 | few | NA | CASSYTVSGARIAEAFF | TGTGCCAGCAGTTATACCGTTTCAGGGGCTCGGATCGCTGAAGCTTTCTTT
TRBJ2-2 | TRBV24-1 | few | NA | CATSGQGGTGELFF | TGTGCCACCTCCGGGCAGGGCGGGACCGGGGAGCTGTTTTTT
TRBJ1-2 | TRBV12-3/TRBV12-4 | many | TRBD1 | CASSAGQGYGYTF | TGTGCCAGCAGCGCGGGACAGGGTTATGGCTACACCTTC
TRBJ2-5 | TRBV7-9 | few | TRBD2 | CASSLAGVLETQYF | TGTGCCAGCAGCCTAGCGGGGGTCTTAGAGACCCAGTACTTC
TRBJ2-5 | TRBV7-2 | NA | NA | CASSVGRQETQYF | TGTGCCAGCAGCGTAGGGAGACAAGAGACCCAGTACTTC
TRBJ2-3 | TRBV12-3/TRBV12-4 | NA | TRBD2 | CASTQRGGADTQYF | TGTGCCAGCACCCAGCGCGGGGGGGCAGATACGCAGTATTTT
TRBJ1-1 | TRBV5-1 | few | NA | CASSLAPDRTTEAFF | TGCGCCAGCAGCTTGGCCCCAGATAGAACCACTGAAGCTTTCTTT
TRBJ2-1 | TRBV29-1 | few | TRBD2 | CSVNAVAGLADEQFF | TGCAGCGTTAATGCCGTAGCGGGACTAGCCGATGAGCAGTTCTTC
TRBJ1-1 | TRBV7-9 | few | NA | CASSSGWGDGTEAFF | TGTGCCAGCAGCAGCGGGTGGGGGGACGGCACTGAAGCTTTCTTT
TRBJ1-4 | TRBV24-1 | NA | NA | CATSEVGPPNEKLFF | TGTGCCACCAGTGAAGTAGGGCCCCCTAATGAAAAACTGTTTTTT
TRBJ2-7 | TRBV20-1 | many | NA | CSARARSSYEQYF | TGCAGTGCTAGGGCCAGGAGCTCCTACGAGCAGTACTTC
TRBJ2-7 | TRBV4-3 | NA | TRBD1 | CASSPHPTGNEQYF | TGCGCCAGCAGCCCGCACCCGACAGGGAACGAGCAGTACTTC
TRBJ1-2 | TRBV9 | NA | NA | CASSSGSDYGYTF | TGTGCCAGCAGCTCGGGGTCGGACTATGGCTACACCTTC